This is a list of T cell receptor beta chains from one sample in a study of blood T cells in healthy people across ages. TCRdb called the 5' RACE reads again in MiXCR, with one record for every CDR3 protein. The sample records roughly 800,000 distinct CDR3 sequences, 58% being singletons. The sample comprised blood. Receptors were obtained from a man between 25 and 39 years old in good health. The CDR3 runs from the conserved cysteine through the conserved F or W. The order of the fields is V gene, J gene, D gene, clone size, CDR3 protein, CDR3 DNA. The D gene is left open where the match is weak. Size tells how often a clone was seen (once, few, many) or the class of an expanded clone, and some rows leave it out.

TRBV12-3/TRBV12-4	TRBJ2-7	TRBD2	few	CASSFLSGSFHEQYF	TGTGCCAGCAGTTTTTTAAGCGGGAGTTTCCACGAGCAGTACTTC
TRBV5-6	TRBJ2-3	-	once	CASRYRAASTDTQYF	TGTGCCAGCAGATACCGAGCGGCTAGCACAGATACGCAGTATTTT
TRBV24-1	TRBJ2-1	TRBD2	-	CATFVALAESNEQFF	TGTGCCACCTTTGTGGCGCTAGCGGAAAGCAATGAGCAGTTCTTC
TRBV20-1	TRBJ2-5	-	few	CSAREGADFVQETQYF	TGCAGTGCTAGAGAAGGGGCCGATTTTGTACAAGAGACCCAGTACTTC
TRBV4-2	TRBJ1-4	TRBD1	-	CAGNPGGRATNEKLFF	TGTGCCGGCAACCCAGGGGGGCGTGCAACTAATGAAAAACTGTTTTTT
TRBV4-3	TRBJ2-3	-	once	CASSQDPGGRNTDTQYF	TGCGCCAGCAGCCAAGATCCTGGGGGGAGGAACACAGATACGCAGTATTTT
TRBV7-2	TRBJ2-1	TRBD1	-	CASSDRTGGGQFF	TGTGCCAGCAGCGACCGGACAGGGGGGGGGCAGTTCTTC
TRBV20-1	TRBJ2-7	TRBD1	-	CSARPSGTGATYEQYF	TGCAGTGCTAGACCCAGCGGGACAGGGGCTACCTACGAGCAGTACTTC
TRBV20-1	TRBJ1-6	-	-	CSARAGVYNSPLHF	TGCAGTGCTAGAGCGGGGGTGTATAATTCACCCCTCCACTTT
TRBV20-1	TRBJ1-6	-	once	CSAKVVVPSSDSPLHF	TGCAGTGCCAAAGTTGTGGTCCCTTCTTCTGATTCACCCCTCCACTTT
TRBV12-3/TRBV12-4	TRBJ2-7	-	few	CASLLGDGYEQYF	TGTGCCAGCCTGTTAGGAGACGGCTACGAGCAGTACTTC
TRBV7-9	TRBJ1-4	-	-	CASSLSEGASEKLFF	TGTGCCAGCAGCTTATCAGAAGGGGCTAGCGAAAAACTGTTTTTT
TRBV20-1	TRBJ2-7	-	-	CSASSTRSHEQYF	TGCAGTGCTAGCTCGACTAGATCCCACGAGCAGTACTTC
TRBV10-3	TRBJ1-2	-	-	CAGGSGTLNGYTF	TGTGCCGGGGGGTCCGGGACACTAAATGGCTACACCTTC
TRBV20-1	TRBJ2-1	TRBD2	-	CSVILLADNEQFF	TGCAGTGTTATTTTACTAGCGGACAATGAGCAGTTCTTC
TRBV24-1	TRBJ1-2	-	few	CATSDPYNYGYTF	TGTGCCACCAGTGATCCCTATAACTATGGCTACACCTTC
TRBV15	TRBJ2-5	-	-	CATRPSGYQETQYF	TGTGCCACCAGACCTAGTGGGTACCAAGAGACCCAGTACTTC
TRBV18	TRBJ1-2	-	-	CASSPPMFLGYTF	TGTGCCAGCTCACCCCCTATGTTTTTGGGCTACACCTTC
TRBV20-1	TRBJ2-1	-	-	CSAVAVSSYNEQFF	TGCAGTGCGGTAGCGGTTAGCTCCTACAATGAGCAGTTCTTC
TRBV7-2	TRBJ2-1	-	-	CASSLVSSREQFF	TGTGCCAGCAGTTTAGTATCCTCCCGGGAGCAGTTCTTC